The clone carrying this T cell receptor beta chain was counted many times. The antigen is undetermined. The sample is drawn from a study of regulatory T cells in long-lasting Graves disease. Notes on the study in general: Patients with persistent Graves' had lower TCR diversity than newly diagnosed patients.

CDR3 regions were amplified by Arm-PCR using iRepertoire HTBI primers to build TCR beta libraries. Via MiXCR, TCRdb re-called the multiplex PCR reads, giving one row per CDR3 protein. The sample contains 370,000 or so distinct CDR3 sequences, under 20% of which appear only once. V lost 5 bases and J 8 bases, leaving 18 bases between the germline ends. The CDR3 is 14 residues long. Per germline, CDR1 MNHNS and CDR2 SASEGT. Time point given: newly diagnosed GD, antithyroid drugs for less than 3 months. PBMC-extracted RNA yielded the TCR library. The same data also contributed to another study, on T cells in Graves' hyperthyroidism and ophthalmopathy. That study adds: Newly diagnosed hyperthyroidism, duration under 2 months, in patients aged 18 to 65. Those patients with uncontrolled infection, other autoimmune disease, pregnancy or lactation were excluded. Initially, a first-round RT-PCR of the TCR CDR3 employed the HTBI primer set.

The gene calls are TRBV6-1 and TRBJ1-2, with a weak D call TRBD1 (5 bases). This specimen consisted of peripheral blood mononuclear cells (PBMCs), obtained at new diagnosis, from a patient treated with antithyroid drugs. This clonotype was obtained from a woman under 30 with Graves disease. In DNA form, the CDR3 reads TGTGCCAGCAGTAGAGATTTTGGGGGAGGGGGCTACACCTTC. Protein: CASSRDFGGGGYTF.